This T cell receptor (beta chain) emerged from a study of cytomegalovirus exposure and HLA in healthy donors. Across the whole study: Early on, a data release was issued that held 65 million to 100 million unique TCRs from HLA-typed donors.

Study-level findings and limits: Published work reported that the classifier diagnosed cytomegalovirus status with high specificity and sensitivity. Investigators reported 150 to 200 TCR beta chains as tied to cytomegalovirus.

A remark on this clone: Its antigen is currently unknown.

Germline CDR1 MNHEY, CDR2 SMNVEV (reference sequence). After removal of 8 bases from V and 0 bases from J, the junction contained 10 bases not matched to a gene. This CDR3 contains 15 residues. The PCR ran on 60 Vbeta and 13 Jbeta primers. Data came from immunoSEQ multiplex PCR; TCRdb stores just in-frame clones and leaves some out. The table lists 90,000 to 100,000 clones, over 65% of them singletons. The clonotype was recovered from a male donor in good health and CMV-seronegative. The chain links TRBV27 to TRBJ2-7; 7 bases align to TRBD2. Input material: PBMCs. CDR3 residues: CASEKITSVSYEQYF. CDR3 nucleotides: TGTGCCAGCGAGAAGATTACTAGCGTCTCCTACGAGCAGTACTTC.